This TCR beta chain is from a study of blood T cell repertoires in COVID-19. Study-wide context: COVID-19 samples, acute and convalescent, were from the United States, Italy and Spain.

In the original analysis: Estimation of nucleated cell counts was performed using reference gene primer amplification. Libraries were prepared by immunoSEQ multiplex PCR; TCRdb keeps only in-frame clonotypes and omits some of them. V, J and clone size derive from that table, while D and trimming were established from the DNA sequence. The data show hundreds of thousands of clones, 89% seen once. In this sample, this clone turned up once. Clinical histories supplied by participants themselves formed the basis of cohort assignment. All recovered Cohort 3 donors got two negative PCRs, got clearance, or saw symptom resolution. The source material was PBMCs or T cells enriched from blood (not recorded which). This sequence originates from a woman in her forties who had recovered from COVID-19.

The chain's CDR3 is CASSLIPGQNTEAFF. The CDR3 bases are TGCGCCAGCAGCCTAATTCCGGGACAGAACACTGAAGCTTTCTTT. The V and J genes are TRBV4-3 and TRBJ1-1, with D perhaps matching TRBD1 (6 bases). Germline values: CDR1 LGHNA, CDR2 YSLEER. V was shortened by 4 bases and J by 1 base, with 13 bases between the two germline ends. The CDR3 spans 15 residues.